One sample yielded the 15 T cell receptor beta chains listed below, sequenced in a study of T cells after yellow fever vaccination. In TCRdb, the 5' RACE reads were re-called with MiXCR into one record per CDR3 protein. The table records under 550,000 distinct CDR3 sequences, just over 20% of them present only once. The starting material was PBMCs, obtained approximately 20 days after the first yellow fever vaccination. The receptor source for this set is a man between 18 and 35 years old who received the YFV17D yellow fever vaccine.

This clonotype was recorded a few times. The V gene is TRBV7-9, the J gene TRBJ1-6; 7 bases agree with TRBD1. V shed 10 bases and J 8 bases; nucleotides not matched to a gene: 5. CDR3 length: 12 residues. Germline CDR1 SEHNR, CDR2 FQNEAQ (reference sequence). The CDR3 DNA follows: TGTGCCACCAGACAGGGTGATTCACCCCTCCACTTT. Translated, it gives CATRQGDSPLHF.

The chain has TRBV20-1 and TRBJ2-1; D tentatively reads TRBD1 or TRBD2 (5 bases each). The V and J ends lost 0 bases and 9 bases respectively, with 15 bases between them. Germline lookup yields CDR1 DFQATT and CDR2 SNEGSKA (reference sequence). The CDR3 is 14 amino acids. The CDR3 coding sequence is TGCAGTGCTAGAGACCCCTCGGGGCTCGGTGAGCAGTTCTTC. Translating it yields CSARDPSGLGEQFF.

This clonotype has only a few counts. The rearrangement joins TRBV6-5 to TRBJ1-2; weak D call: TRBD1 (6 bases). The germline V and J ends were trimmed by 0 bases and 4 bases, with 12 bases remaining between them. Germline CDR1 is MNHEY and CDR2 is SVGAGI. This CDR3 spans 15 amino acids. In nucleotides, the CDR3 is TGTGCCAGCAGTTACTCGATCCCAGGGGCCTATGGCTACACCTTC. Its translation is CASSYSIPGAYGYTF.

The V call is TRBV20-1, the J call TRBJ1-6; the match to TRBD1 covers 9 bases. The V segment lost 8 bases and the J segment 9 bases; nucleotides outside the gene matches: 8. Germline assignment: CDR1 DFQATT and CDR2 SNEGSKA (reference sequence). The CDR3 consists of 13 residues. The CDR3 DNA is TGCAGTACCAGGACAGGGGAGGGTTCACCCCTCCACTTT. As protein: CSTRTGEGSPLHF.

The CDR3, as DNA: TGTGCCAGCACCCCCGCGGGTGCGAACTATGGCTACACCTTC. Protein product: CASTPAGANYGYTF. This sequence joins TRBV7-2 and TRBJ1-2; D gene unclear. Germline lookup yields CDR1 SGHTA and CDR2 FQGNSA. With 7 bases removed from V and 2 bases from J, the gap between germline ends came to 14 bases. This CDR3 region has 14 residues. Together with reference TRBV7-2 and TRBJ1-2, the CDR3 gives the full variable domain: GAGVSQSPSNKVTEKGKDVELRCDPISGHTALYWYRQSLGQGLEFLIYFQGNSAPDKSGLPSDRFSAERTGGSVSTLTIQRTQQEDSAVYLCASTPAGANYGYTFGSGTRLTVV.

The chain's CDR3 is CASSPPTSGGVDTQYF. Written as DNA, the CDR3 is TGTGCCAGCTCACCACCGACTAGCGGGGGTGTGGATACGCAGTATTTT. The chain has TRBV18 and TRBJ2-3, with TRBD2 matching 12 bases. V shed 0 bases and J 6 bases; nucleotides not matched to a gene: 4. Germline assignment: CDR1 KGHSH and CDR2 LQKENI. CDR3 length equals 16 residues. The entire variable domain, with the rest obtained from reference TRBV18 and TRBJ2-3, is as follows: NAGVMQNPRHLVRRRGQEARLRCSPMKGHSHVYWYRQLPEEGLKFMVYLQKENIIDESGMPKERFSAEFPKEGPSILRIQQVVRGDSAAYFCASSPPTSGGVDTQYFGPGTRLTVL.

This clonotype was observed many times. The chain recombines TRBV25-1 with TRBJ1-2, with unresolved D. The CDR3 loop spans 12 amino acids. Trimming removed 3 bases from V and 8 bases from J, with 10 bases in between. Germline CDR1 reads MGHDK; CDR2 reads SYGVNS. The CDR3 region has the DNA TGTGCCAGCAGTGAGCACGGCAGAGGCTACACCTTC. Translation: CASSEHGRGYTF.

The V and J genes are TRBV2 and TRBJ2-4, with 10 bases fitting TRBD2. Germline loops: CDR1 SNHLY, CDR2 FYNNEI. The CDR3 has 13 residues. Unmatched junction bases numbered 6, after V lost 7 bases and J lost 9 bases. Written as DNA, the CDR3 is TGTGCCAGCAAGCCACGACTAGCGGGCATTCAGTACTTC. Amino acids: CASKPRLAGIQYF.

The J gene is TRBJ1-2, the V gene TRBV30; D may be TRBD1 (6 bases). V was trimmed by 0 bases and J by 4 bases, leaving 12 bases between them. Per germline, CDR1 GTSNPN and CDR2 SVGIG (reference sequence). CDR3 size: 14 residues. CDR3 in amino acids: CAWSVNTGFYGYTF. The CDR3 nucleotides are TGTGCCTGGAGTGTAAATACAGGGTTCTATGGCTACACCTTC.

This chain uses TRBV4-1 with TRBJ1-1; D is perhaps TRBD1 (5 bases). Germline V gene data show CDR1 as MGHRA and CDR2 as YSYEKL. The CDR3 length is 20 residues. Trimming left V 1 base short and J 0 bases short, with 24 bases between. The CDR3 is CASSQGPGGSIIGMNTEAFF. The CDR3 coding sequence is TGCGCCAGCAGCCAAGGGCCCGGGGGATCGATTATAGGTATGAACACTGAAGCTTTCTTT.

This clonotype was seen more than once but under ten times. The CDR3 reads CASSPGLGGADTQYF. DNA for the CDR3: TGTGCCAGCAGTCCGGGACTAGGAGGCGCAGATACGCAGTATTTT. V and J are TRBV12-3 or TRBV12-4 and TRBJ2-3, with 8 bases that match TRBD2. CDR3 length: 15 residues. The V segment lost 5 bases and the J segment 4 bases; nucleotides outside the gene matches: 8.

V gene TRBV7-6 combines with J gene TRBJ2-3, with D possibly TRBD2 on 7 matching bases. The germline CDR1 and CDR2 sequences are SGHVS and FNYEAQ. Trimming cost V 4 bases and J 0 bases, with 20 bases left between them. The CDR3 contains 18 residues. The CDR3 coding sequence is TGTGCCAGCAGCTCCGGCGGGGGCTTCCTTTTTAGCACAGATACGCAGTATTTT. The encoded protein is CASSSGGGFLFSTDTQYF.

This clonotype has only a few counts. This chain uses TRBV7-2 with TRBJ1-5; D unresolved. This CDR3 contains 12 residues. From germline, CDR1 is SGHTA and CDR2 FQGNSA. The V and J ends lost 4 bases and 7 bases respectively, with 8 bases between them. CDR3: CASSSLQQPQHF. The CDR3 region has the DNA TGTGCCAGCAGCTCGCTACAGCAGCCCCAGCATTTT.

This clonotype occurred a few times. The V call is TRBV12-3 or TRBV12-4, the J call TRBJ1-3, with 7 bases that match TRBD1. The J segment lost 4 bases and the V segment lost 9 bases, leaving 12 bases of the junction unmatched. This CDR3 contains 15 residues. In DNA, the CDR3 is TGTGCCAGTGACAAAGAGGGGGCGGGAGGAAACACCATATATTTT. Translating it yields CASDKEGAGGNTIYF.

This clonotype showed up just a few times. The chain combines TRBV5-1 with TRBJ2-1; 8 bases align to TRBD1. Germline CDR1 and CDR2: SGHRS and YFSETQ. The CDR3 is 14 amino acids. Unmatched junction bases numbered 7, after V lost 3 bases and J lost 8 bases. CDR3 nucleotide sequence: TGCGCCAGCAGCTGGGGGACAGGTACCGATGAGCAGTTCTTC. Amino acids: CASSWGTGTDEQFF.